Reported below is one T cell receptor (beta chain). Its antigen remains unknown. V was clipped by 4 bases and J by 7 bases; unmatched bases: 8. The V gene's germline CDR1 is MNHEY and CDR2 SVGAGI. This CDR3 is built from 15 residues. The data belong to a study of T-cell reconstitution after alpha-beta-depleted transplantation in children. Broader study findings: Diversity of TCRbeta at day 60 was high in some patients, arising from surviving recipient T cells and thymic progenitors. Roughly two months post-transplant, alpha-beta T cells reportedly originated from several hundred graft clones that had expanded. T-cell numbers and diversity one year post-transplant derived largely from freshly generated T cells.

Preparation of the TCRbeta library was carried out with unique molecular identifiers. MiXCR, applied by TCRdb to the PCR reads, yields one record per CDR3 protein. The data show 250,000 to 400,000 distinct CDR3 sequences, approximately 20% seen once. The TCR comes from a male patient between 10 and 17 years old who had a stem cell transplant for acute lymphoblastic leukemia, so the T cells may come from the graft donor. Specimen: PBMCs, mostly from graft donor cells, collected 180 days after TCRalphabeta/CD19-depleted stem cell transplant. The chain joins TRBV6-5 to TRBJ1-2; TRBD1 matches at 11 bases. The CDR3 DNA sequence: TGTGCCAGCAGTTCAACCGGACAGGGGGCTGGTGGCTACACCTTC. It specifies CASSSTGQGAGGYTF.